The 5 T cell receptor beta chains presented below share a single source sample, sequenced in a study of cytomegalovirus exposure and HLA in healthy donors. Use of 60 Vbeta and 13 Jbeta primers characterized the PCR. Assay: immunoSEQ multiplex PCR; the TCRdb copy retains only in-frame clones and omits some. The table shows about 170,000 clones, with approximately 80% occurring only once. Material: PBMCs. These receptor sequences come from a boy younger than 10 in good health and CMV-seronegative.

The chain has TRBV4-3 and TRBJ2-4; D unclear. CDR1 is LGHNA, CDR2 YSLEER, per germline. This CDR3 has 14 residues. Deletions cut 0 bases from V and 8 bases from J, with 11 bases between. CDR3 protein: CASSQDSIGYIQYF. The CDR3 nucleotides are TGCGCCAGCAGCCAAGATAGCATCGGGTACATTCAGTACTTC.

V gene TRBV19 combines with J gene TRBJ2-3; tentatively, D is TRBD1 (6 bases). V lost 6 bases and J 5 bases, leaving 21 bases between the germline ends. Germline CDR1 is LNHDA and CDR2 is SQIVND (reference sequence). This CDR3 is 16 amino acids long. The CDR3 region has the DNA TGTGCCAGTAGAGAGACCGGGACACCGGGCCTAGATACGCAGTATTTT. It is translated as CASRETGTPGLDTQYF.

The chain combines TRBV7-8 with TRBJ1-3; D may be TRBD1 (6 bases). V shed 0 bases and J shed 3 bases, with 9 bases lying between them. The V gene's germline CDR1 is SGHVS and CDR2 FQNEAQ. The CDR3 runs to 15 residues. Written as DNA, the CDR3 is TGTGCCAGCAGCTTAGCGGGGGGGCATGGAAACACCATATATTTT. Its protein product is CASSLAGGHGNTIYF. The full variable domain, with the rest looked up from reference TRBV7-8 and TRBJ1-3, is GAGVSQSPRYKVAKRGQDVALRCDPISGHVSLFWYQQALGQGPEFLTYFQNEAQLDKSGLPSDRFFAERPEGSVSTLKIQRTQQEDSAVYLCASSLAGGHGNTIYFGEGSWLTVV.

J is TRBJ2-5 and V is TRBV29-1; TRBD2 aligns across 9 bases. V was pared by 1 base and J by 4 bases, with 7 bases of the junction left unmatched. CDR1 and CDR2 (germline): SQVTM, ANQGSEA. The CDR3 covers 15 residues. The CDR3, as DNA: TGCAGCGTTGAAGGGGGGCGGGGGGGCCGAGAGACCCAGTACTTC. Translating gives CSVEGGRGGRETQYF.

The chain uses TRBV19 and TRBJ1-1; 8 bases fit TRBD1. V lost 10 bases and J lost 4; bases outside the gene matches: 17. CDR3 length equals 16 residues. Per the germline V gene, CDR1 is LNHDA and CDR2 is SQIVND (reference sequence). The CDR3, as DNA: TGTGCCATCGGGGGAACAGGGGGGCGCCTGGGCACTGAAGCTTTCTTT. Amino acids: CAIGGTGGRLGTEAFF.